This TCR beta chain was recorded in a study of blood T cell repertoires in COVID-19. Source study methods: Scientists estimated how many nucleated cells there were by amplifying reference gene primers. The method was immunoSEQ multiplex PCR; TCRdb's version includes in-frame clones alone and lacks a portion of them. That table furnishes V, J and clone size, whereas the DNA furnished D and trimming. The table has roughly 500,000 clones, around 89% seen once. Participant age was roughly 18 to 100 years, and participants resided in 20 to 30 US areas. Two consecutive negative NP/OP PCR tests, clearance, or resolved symptoms defined Cohort 3 recovery. The CDR3 covers 13 residues. CDR1 and CDR2 (germline): ENHRY, SYGVKD. V was trimmed by 2 bases and J by 5 bases, leaving 7 bases between them. Notes on this clone: This same CDR3 is encoded by further DNA sequences in the sample.

The J gene is TRBJ1-5, the V gene TRBV10-3; D unclear. The sequencing sample was made of PBMCs or T cells enriched from blood (not recorded which). This TCR was sampled from a woman aged 35 to 49 who had recovered from COVID-19. CDR3 sequence reads: CAISEAGDQPQHF. The CDR3 nucleotides read TGTGCCATCAGTGAGGCCGGGGATCAGCCCCAGCATTTT.